This TCR beta chain was retrieved from a study of blood T cells in healthy people across ages. V lost 4 bases and J lost 6, with 11 bases in between. The CDR3 is made up of 13 amino acids. Per the germline V gene, CDR1 is SGHRS and CDR2 is YFSETQ. The study's findings and limits: Expanded clonotype changes were possibly confounded by unknown donor CMV status. Unsorted PBMC material precluded a definitive naive versus antigen-experienced comparison.

In its sample, this clonotype was seen once. The antigen remains unidentified. Sample-barcoded 5' priming and a J-beta primer mix drove a second PCR of about 6 to 12 cycles. Every molecule of cDNA carried a tag from a template-switch adaptor with 12 random nucleotides. TCRdb passed the 5' RACE reads through MiXCR, listing each CDR3 protein once. This sample yields fewer than 1.5 million distinct CDR3 sequences, of which 35% to 45% are seen a single time; 7.9% belongs to the top ten. The receptor comes from a woman between 18 and 29 years old in good health. Sequences were obtained from blood. The chain employs TRBV5-1 and TRBJ2-1; TRBD1 is a possible D gene (6 bases). The CDR3 loop is CASSTRQANEQFF. The CDR3 nucleotides read TGCGCCAGCAGCACCCGACAGGCCAATGAGCAGTTCTTC.